This T cell receptor (beta chain) derives from a study of T-cell reconstitution after alpha-beta-depleted transplantation in children. Notes on the study in general: Newly generated T cells supplied most T-cell counts and diversity one year post-transplant. As was reported, about two months after transplant, alpha-beta T cells came from several hundred expanded graft clones.

This CDR3 comprises 15 residues. Germline loops: CDR1 DFQATT, CDR2 SNEGSKA (reference sequence). Trimming cost V 5 bases and J 5 bases, with 21 bases left between them. This clonotype was detected a few times. The antigen remains unidentified. The library targeted TCRbeta and was prepared with unique molecular identifiers. One entry per CDR3 protein, called by TCRdb with MiXCR from the PCR reads. Altogether under 250,000 distinct CDR3 sequences are present, approximately 7% being singletons, with the ten largest covering 5% to 6.5%. This TCR was sampled from a boy younger than 10 with acute lymphoblastic leukemia, due to receive a stem cell transplant. The rearrangement uses TRBV20-1 and TRBJ2-5; D is perhaps TRBD1 (6 bases). The sample here was PBMCs, taken before TCRalphabeta/CD19-depleted stem cell transplant. Here the CDR3 DNA reads TGCAGTGCTGAGCGAGGCAGGGGATCAGCGGAGACCCAGTACTTC. It yields the protein CSAERGRGSAETQYF.